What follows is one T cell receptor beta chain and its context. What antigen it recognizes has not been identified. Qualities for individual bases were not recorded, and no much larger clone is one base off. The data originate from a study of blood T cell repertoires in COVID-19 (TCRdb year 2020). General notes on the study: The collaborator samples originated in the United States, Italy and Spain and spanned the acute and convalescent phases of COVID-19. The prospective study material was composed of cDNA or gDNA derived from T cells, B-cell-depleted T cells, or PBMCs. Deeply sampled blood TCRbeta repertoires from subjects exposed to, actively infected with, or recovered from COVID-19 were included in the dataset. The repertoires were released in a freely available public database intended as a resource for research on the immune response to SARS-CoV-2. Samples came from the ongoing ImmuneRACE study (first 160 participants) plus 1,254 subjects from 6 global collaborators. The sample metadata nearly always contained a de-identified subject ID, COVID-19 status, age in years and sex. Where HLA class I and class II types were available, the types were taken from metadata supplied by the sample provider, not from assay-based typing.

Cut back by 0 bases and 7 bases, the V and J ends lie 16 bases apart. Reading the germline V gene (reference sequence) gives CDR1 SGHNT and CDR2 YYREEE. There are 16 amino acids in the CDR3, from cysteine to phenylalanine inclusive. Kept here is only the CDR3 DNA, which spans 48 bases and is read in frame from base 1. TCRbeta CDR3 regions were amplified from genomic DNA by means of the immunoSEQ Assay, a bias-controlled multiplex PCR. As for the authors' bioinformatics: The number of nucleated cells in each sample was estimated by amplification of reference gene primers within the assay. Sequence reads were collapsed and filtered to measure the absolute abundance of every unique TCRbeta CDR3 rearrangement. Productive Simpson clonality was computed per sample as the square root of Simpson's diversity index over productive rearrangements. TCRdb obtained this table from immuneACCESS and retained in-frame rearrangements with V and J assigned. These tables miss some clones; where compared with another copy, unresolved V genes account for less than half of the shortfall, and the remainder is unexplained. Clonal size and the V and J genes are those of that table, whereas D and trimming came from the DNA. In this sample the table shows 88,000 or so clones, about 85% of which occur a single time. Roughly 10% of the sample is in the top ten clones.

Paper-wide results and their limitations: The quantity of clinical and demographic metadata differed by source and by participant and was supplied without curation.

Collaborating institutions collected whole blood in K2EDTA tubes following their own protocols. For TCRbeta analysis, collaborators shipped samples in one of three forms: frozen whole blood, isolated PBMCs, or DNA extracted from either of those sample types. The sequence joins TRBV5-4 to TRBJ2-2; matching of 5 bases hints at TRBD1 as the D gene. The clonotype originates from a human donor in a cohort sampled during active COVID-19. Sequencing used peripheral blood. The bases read TGTGCCAGCAGCTTGGGAACTCGCAGGGCAGACGGGGAGCTGTTTTTT. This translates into CASSLGTRRADGELFF.